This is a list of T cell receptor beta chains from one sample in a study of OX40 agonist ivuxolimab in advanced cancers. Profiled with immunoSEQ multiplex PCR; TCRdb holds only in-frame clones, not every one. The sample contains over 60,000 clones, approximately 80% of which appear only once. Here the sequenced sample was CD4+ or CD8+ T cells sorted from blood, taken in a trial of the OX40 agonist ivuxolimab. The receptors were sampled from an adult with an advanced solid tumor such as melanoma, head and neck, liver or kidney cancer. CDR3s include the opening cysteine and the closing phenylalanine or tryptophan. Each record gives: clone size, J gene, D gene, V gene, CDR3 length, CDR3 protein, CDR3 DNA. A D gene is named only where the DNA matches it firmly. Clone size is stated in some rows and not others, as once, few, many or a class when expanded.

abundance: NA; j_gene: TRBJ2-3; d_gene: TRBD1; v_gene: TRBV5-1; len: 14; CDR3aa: CASSLQGDTDTQYF; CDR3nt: TGCGCCAGCAGCCTCCAGGGGGACACAGATACGCAGTATTTT
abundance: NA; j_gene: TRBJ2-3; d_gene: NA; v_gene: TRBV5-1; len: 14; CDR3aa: CASSLGQVADTQYF; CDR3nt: TGCGCCAGCAGCTTGGGACAGGTGGCAGATACGCAGTATTTT
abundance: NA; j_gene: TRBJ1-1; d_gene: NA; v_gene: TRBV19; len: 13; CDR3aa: CASKEPMGTEAFF; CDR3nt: TGTGCCTCTAAGGAGCCCATGGGCACTGAAGCTTTCTTT
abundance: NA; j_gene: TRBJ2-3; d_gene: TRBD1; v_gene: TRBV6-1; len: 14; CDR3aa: CASIYDRAGGTQYF; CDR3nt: TGTGCCAGCATCTACGACAGGGCCGGCGGTACGCAGTATTTT
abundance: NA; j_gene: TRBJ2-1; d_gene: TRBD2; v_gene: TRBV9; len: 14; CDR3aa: CASSVLREYSEQFF; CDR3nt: TGTGCCAGCAGCGTCTTGCGGGAGTACAGTGAGCAGTTCTTC
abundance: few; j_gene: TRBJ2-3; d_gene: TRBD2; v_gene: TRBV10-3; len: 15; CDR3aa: CAIKTTSGSTDTQYF; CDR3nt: TGTGCCATCAAGACGACTAGCGGGAGCACAGATACGCAGTATTTT
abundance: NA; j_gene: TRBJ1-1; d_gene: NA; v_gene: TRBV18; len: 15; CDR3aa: CASSPSGTLNTEAFF; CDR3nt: TGTGCCAGCTCACCATCCGGGACATTGAACACTGAAGCTTTCTTT
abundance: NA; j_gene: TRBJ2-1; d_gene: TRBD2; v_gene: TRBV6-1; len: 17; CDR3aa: CASSEASSGSIYNEQFF; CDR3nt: TGTGCCAGCAGTGAAGCGAGTAGCGGGAGTATCTACAATGAGCAGTTCTTC
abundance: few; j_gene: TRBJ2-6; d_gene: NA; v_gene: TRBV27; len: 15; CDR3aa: CASSLQGLGANVLTF; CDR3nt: TGTGCCAGCAGTTTACAGGGGTTAGGGGCCAACGTCCTGACTTTC
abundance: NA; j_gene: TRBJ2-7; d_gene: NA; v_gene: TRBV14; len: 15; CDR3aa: CASSPLGTLPYEQYF; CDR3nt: TGTGCCAGCAGCCCTCTTGGGACCCTCCCGTACGAGCAGTACTTC
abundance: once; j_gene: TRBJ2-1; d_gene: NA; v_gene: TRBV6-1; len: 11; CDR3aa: CASTWHNEQFF; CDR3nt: TGTGCCAGCACGTGGCACAATGAGCAGTTCTTC
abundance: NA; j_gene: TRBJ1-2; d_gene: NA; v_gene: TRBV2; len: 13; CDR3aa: CASSDQDLGGYTF; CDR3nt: TGTGCCAGCAGTGACCAGGACCTGGGAGGCTACACCTTC
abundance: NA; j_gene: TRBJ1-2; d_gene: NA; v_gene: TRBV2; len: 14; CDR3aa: CASSQRSGPYGYTF; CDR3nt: TGTGCCAGCAGCCAAAGGTCCGGCCCTTATGGCTACACCTTC
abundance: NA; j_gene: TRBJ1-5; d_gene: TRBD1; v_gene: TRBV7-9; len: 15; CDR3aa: CASSQGQLSNQPQHF; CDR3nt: TGTGCCAGCAGCCAGGGACAGCTTAGCAATCAGCCCCAGCATTTT
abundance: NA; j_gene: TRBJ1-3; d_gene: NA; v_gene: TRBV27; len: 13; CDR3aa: CASSRRGGNTIYF; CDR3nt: TGTGCCAGCAGCCGGAGGGGGGGAAACACCATATATTTT
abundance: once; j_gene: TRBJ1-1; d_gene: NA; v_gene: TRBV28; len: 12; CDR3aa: CASSLVYTEAFF; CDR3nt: TGTGCCAGCAGTTTAGTGTACACTGAAGCTTTCTTT
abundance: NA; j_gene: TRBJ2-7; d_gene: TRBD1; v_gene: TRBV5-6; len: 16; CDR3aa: CASSLDRGEMADEQYF; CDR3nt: TGTGCCAGCAGCTTGGACAGGGGGGAGATGGCTGACGAGCAGTACTTC
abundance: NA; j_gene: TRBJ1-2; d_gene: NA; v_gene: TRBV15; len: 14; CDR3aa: CATSRDASNYGYTF; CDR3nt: TGTGCCACCAGCAGAGACGCTTCTAACTATGGCTACACCTTC
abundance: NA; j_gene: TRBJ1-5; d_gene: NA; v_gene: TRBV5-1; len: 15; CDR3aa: CASSSTGYSNQPQHF; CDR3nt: TGCGCCAGCAGCTCCACAGGGTATAGCAATCAGCCCCAGCATTTT
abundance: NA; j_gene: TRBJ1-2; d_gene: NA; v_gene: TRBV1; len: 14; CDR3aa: CTSSHRQGSYGYTF; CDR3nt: TGCACCAGCAGCCACCGACAGGGGTCCTATGGCTACACCTTC
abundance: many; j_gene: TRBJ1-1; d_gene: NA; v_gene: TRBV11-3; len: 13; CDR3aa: CASSFSVNTEAFF; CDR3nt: TGTGCCAGCAGCTTCTCTGTGAACACTGAAGCTTTCTTT
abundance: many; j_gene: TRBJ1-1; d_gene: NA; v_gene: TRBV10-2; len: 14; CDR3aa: CASSVGRMNTEAFF; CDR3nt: TGCGCCAGCAGTGTAGGGAGAATGAACACTGAAGCTTTCTTT
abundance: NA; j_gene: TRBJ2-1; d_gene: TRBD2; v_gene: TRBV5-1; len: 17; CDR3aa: CASSLEGLAGGPNEQFF; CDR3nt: TGCGCCAGCAGCTTGGAGGGACTAGCGGGAGGCCCCAATGAGCAGTTCTTC
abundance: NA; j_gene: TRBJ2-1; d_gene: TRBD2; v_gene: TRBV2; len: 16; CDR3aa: CASSVVGTSGYNEQFF; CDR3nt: TGTGCCAGCAGTGTGGTGGGGACTAGCGGTTACAATGAGCAGTTCTTC
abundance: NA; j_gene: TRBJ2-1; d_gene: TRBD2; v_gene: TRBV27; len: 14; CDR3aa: CASSLAGGYNEQFF; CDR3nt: TGTGCCAGCAGTTTGGCGGGAGGCTACAATGAGCAGTTCTTC
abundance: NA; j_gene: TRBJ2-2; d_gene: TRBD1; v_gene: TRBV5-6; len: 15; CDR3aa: CASSPDRDGTGELFF; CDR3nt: TGTGCCAGCAGCCCCGACAGGGACGGAACCGGGGAGCTGTTTTTT
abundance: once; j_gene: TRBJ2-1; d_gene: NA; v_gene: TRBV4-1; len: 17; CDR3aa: CASSQASGGNSYNEQFF; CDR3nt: TGCGCCAGCAGCCAAGCCTCCGGAGGGAACTCCTACAATGAGCAGTTCTTC
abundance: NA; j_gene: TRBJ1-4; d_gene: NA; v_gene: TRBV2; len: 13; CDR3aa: CASSAGNYEKLFF; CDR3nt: TGTGCCAGCTCGGCAGGGAATTACGAAAAACTGTTTTTT
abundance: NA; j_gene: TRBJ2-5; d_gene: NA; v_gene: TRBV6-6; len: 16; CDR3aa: CASSYPMGGGEETQYF; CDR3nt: TGTGCCAGCAGTTACCCCATGGGCGGCGGAGAAGAGACCCAGTACTTC
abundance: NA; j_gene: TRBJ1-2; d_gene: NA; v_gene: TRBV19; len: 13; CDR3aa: CASSILDSYGYTF; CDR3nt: TGTGCCAGTAGTATTTTGGACAGCTATGGCTACACCTTC
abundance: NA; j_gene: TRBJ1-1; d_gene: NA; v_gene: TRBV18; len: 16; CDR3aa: CASSPFSDGMNTEAFF; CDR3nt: TGTGCCAGCTCACCATTTTCGGACGGCATGAACACTGAAGCTTTCTTT
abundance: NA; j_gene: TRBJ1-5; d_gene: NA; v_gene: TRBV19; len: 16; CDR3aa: CASSISKRKQNQPQHF; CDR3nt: TGTGCCAGTAGTATAAGTAAGAGAAAGCAGAATCAGCCCCAGCATTTT
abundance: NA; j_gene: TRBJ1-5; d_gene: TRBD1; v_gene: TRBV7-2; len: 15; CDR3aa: CASSPDPGGTQPQHF; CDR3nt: TGTGCCAGCAGCCCAGACCCAGGGGGAACTCAGCCCCAGCATTTT
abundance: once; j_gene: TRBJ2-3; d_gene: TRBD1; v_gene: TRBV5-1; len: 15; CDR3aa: CASSFGTGRTLTQYF; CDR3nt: TGCGCCAGCAGCTTCGGGACAGGGAGAACACTTACGCAGTATTTT
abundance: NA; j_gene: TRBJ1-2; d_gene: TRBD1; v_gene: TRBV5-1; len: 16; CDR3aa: CASSLVGQGANDGYTF; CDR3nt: TGCGCCAGCAGCTTGGTTGGACAGGGGGCAAACGATGGCTACACCTTC
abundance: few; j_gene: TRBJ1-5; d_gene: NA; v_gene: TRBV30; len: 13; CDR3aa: CAWSVSHNQPQHF; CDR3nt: TGTGCCTGGAGTGTATCCCACAATCAGCCCCAGCATTTT
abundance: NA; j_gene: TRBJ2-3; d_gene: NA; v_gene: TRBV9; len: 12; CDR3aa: CASSPPVGTQYF; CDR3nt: TGTGCCAGCAGCCCCCCCGTGGGTACGCAGTATTTT
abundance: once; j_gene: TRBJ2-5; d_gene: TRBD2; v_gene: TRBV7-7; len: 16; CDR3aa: CASSLTPGLGEETQYF; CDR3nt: TGTGCTAGCAGCTTAACTCCGGGACTAGGGGAGGAGACCCAGTACTTC
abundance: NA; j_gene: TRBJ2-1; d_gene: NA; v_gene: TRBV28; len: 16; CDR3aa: CASSPPQEQGNLFQFF; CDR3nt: TGTGCCAGCAGTCCCCCCCAAGAACAGGGCAATTTATTTCAGTTCTTC
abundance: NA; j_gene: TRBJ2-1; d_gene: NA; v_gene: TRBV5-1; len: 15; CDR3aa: CASSLGPSSYNEQFF; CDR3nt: TGCGCCAGCAGCTTGGGGCCGAGCTCCTACAATGAGCAGTTCTTC
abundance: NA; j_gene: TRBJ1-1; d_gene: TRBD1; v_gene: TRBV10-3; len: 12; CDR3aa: CAITTGSTEAFF; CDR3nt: TGTGCCATCACGACAGGGTCAACTGAAGCTTTCTTT
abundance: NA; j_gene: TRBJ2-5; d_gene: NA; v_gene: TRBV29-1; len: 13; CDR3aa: CSVEREPQETQYF; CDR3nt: TGCAGCGTTGAACGGGAGCCCCAGGAGACCCAGTACTTC